Each of the 24 T cell receptor beta chains below was sequenced from the same sample in a study of vaccination and CD4 T cells after COVID-19 (dated by TCRdb to between 2021 and 2024). The treatment or condition label of this sample denotes: roughly 11-day PBMC culture with coronavirus spike peptide pools or control peptides (ViraFEST assay). No antigens are known for them. Libraries were made using PCR. Sequenced using an Illumina iSeq 100. DNA from cultured CD4+ T cells was subjected to TCR sequencing with the Oncomine TCR Beta short-read assay at the Johns Hopkins FTIC core. TCRdb applied fastp at Q25 and MiXCR to the public reads, then kept only in-frame beta chains. Merged by CDR3 protein, the rows form single entries marked with the most common genes and DNA. This sample is represented by around 15,000 distinct CDR3 sequences; about 77% of them were singletons. The ten largest make up around 10% of the sample.

The specimen was CD4+ T cells from blood, cultured in vitro, collected after SARS-CoV-2 vaccination. These receptors came from a human donor who received a COVID-19 vaccine.

The table lists this clonotype with a count of one. V usage is TRBV20-1 and J usage is TRBJ2-3; no reliable D call. V lost 3 bases to trimming and J lost 2 bases, with 12 bases between them. CDR3 length: 14 amino acids. CDR1 and CDR2 from the germline V gene are DFQATT and SNEGSKA (reference sequence). For the CDR3, the DNA is TGCAGTGCTAGTTTTAGCTCGCCCACAGATACGCAGTATTTT. Encoded protein: CSASFSSPTDTQYF.

In this sample, this clonotype turned up a few times. J is TRBJ1-2 and V is TRBV20-1; D is possibly TRBD1 (6 bases). The germline CDR1 and CDR2 sequences are DFQATT and SNEGSKA (reference sequence). This CDR3 has 13 amino acids. Trimming pared 3 bases from V and 3 bases from J, leaving 11 bases between. The CDR3: CSAREPGDYGYTF. In DNA form, the CDR3 reads TGCAGTGCTAGGGAACCAGGGGACTATGGCTACACCTTC.

This chain uses TRBV15 with TRBJ1-1; D may be TRBD1 (5 bases). The CDR3 totals 16 residues. CDR1 is LNHNV and CDR2 is YYDKDF in the germline V gene (reference sequence). V lost 2 bases, J lost 1 base, and 14 bases lay in between. The CDR3 is CATSRQPGPTNTEAFF. CDR3 DNA sequence: TGTGCCACCAGCAGACAACCGGGACCGACGAACACTGAAGCTTTCTTT. The whole variable domain, remainder taken from reference TRBV15 and TRBJ1-1, is DAMVIQNPRYQVTQFGKPVTLSCSQTLNHNVMYWYQQKSSQAPKLLFHYYDKDFNNEADTPDNFQSRRPNTSFCFLDIRSPGLGDTAMYLCATSRQPGPTNTEAFFGQGTRLTVV.

The chain has TRBV23-1 and TRBJ1-3, with 11 nucleotides matching TRBD1. TRBV23-1 is recorded as an ORF, its role being uncertain. The trim removed 9 bases at V and 0 bases at J, leaving 13 bases unmatched. This CDR3 has 18 amino acids. CDR3: CARRPGGTGGPSGNTIYF. CDR3 nucleotide sequence: TGCGCCAGACGGCCAGGAGGGACAGGGGGTCCCTCTGGAAACACCATATATTTT.

V usage is TRBV12-3 or TRBV12-4 and J usage is TRBJ2-5, with TRBD2 matching 10 bases. This CDR3 contains 15 residues. J gave up 5 bases and V 5 bases, and 8 bases lay outside the gene matches. The CDR3 DNA is TGTGCCAGCAGTCCGGCTAGCGGGGGTGGGGAGACCCAGTACTTC. It yields the protein CASSPASGGGETQYF.

The CDR3 loop is CAWSVLGDGGNTIYF. CDR3 coding DNA: TGTGCCTGGAGTGTACTGGGTGACGGTGGAAACACCATATATTTT. The V call is TRBV30, the J call TRBJ1-3, with D uncertain. This CDR3 region has 15 residues. The V gene's germline CDR1 is GTSNPN and CDR2 SVGIG (reference sequence). V was shortened by 0 bases and J by 3 bases, with 12 bases between the two germline ends. Combining the CDR3 with reference TRBV30 and TRBJ1-3 gives the whole variable domain SQTIHQWPATLVQPVGSPLSLECTVEGTSNPNLYWYRQAAGRGLQLLFYSVGIGQISSEVPQNLSASRPQDRQFILSSKKLLLSDSGFYLCAWSVLGDGGNTIYFGEGSWLTVV.

The rearrangement links TRBV2 to TRBJ2-5; 7 positions match TRBD1. J lost 2 bases, V lost 4 bases, and 1 base had no gene match. Germline loops: CDR1 SNHLY, CDR2 FYNNEI. The CDR3 sequence is 13 residues long. CDR3 sequence (DNA): TGTGCCAGCAGTGGGGACAGACAAGAGACCCAGTACTTC. The encoded protein is CASSGDRQETQYF.

The V call is TRBV15, the J call TRBJ2-1; D remains ambiguous. V shed 3 bases and J shed 3 bases, with 6 bases lying between them. From germline, CDR1 is LNHNV and CDR2 YYDKDF (reference sequence). CDR3 length: 13 amino acids. In nucleotides, the CDR3 is TGTGCCACCAGCAGTTGGGGCTACAATGAGCAGTTCTTC. Its protein is CATSSWGYNEQFF.

V is TRBV30 and J is TRBJ1-5; D might be TRBD1 (5 bases). V dropped 5 bases and J dropped 3 bases, with 14 bases sitting between them. In germline, CDR1 is GTSNPN, CDR2 SVGIG (reference sequence). This CDR3 region has 14 residues. CDR3 loop: CAWSSGADNQPQHF. CDR3 DNA sequence: TGTGCCTGGTCTTCTGGGGCAGACAATCAGCCCCAGCATTTT.

The DNA for the CDR3 is TGTGCCACCAGTACCTCCGGAGGCCCTTGGGATGGCTACACCTTC. Its protein product is CATSTSGGPWDGYTF. The chain uses TRBV24-1 and TRBJ1-2; D not certain. Trimming took off 6 bases at V and 6 bases at J, with 19 bases between the two ends. The CDR3 extends over 15 amino acids. Germline CDR1 and CDR2: KGHDR and SFDVKD.

The V call is TRBV6-1, the J call TRBJ1-2, with 9 nucleotides matching TRBD1. V gave up 7 bases and J gave up 2 bases; unmatched junction bases: 14. Germline CDR1 MNHNS, CDR2 SASEGT. The CDR3 extends over 17 amino acids. The CDR3 DNA is TGTGCCAGCATAAACCGTCGAGGGACAGGGAAGAACTATGGCTACACCTTC. It encodes CASINRRGTGKNYGYTF.

The rearrangement joins TRBV6-1 to TRBJ2-3; tentatively, D is TRBD2 (6 bases). Germline lookup yields CDR1 MNHNS and CDR2 SASEGT. Trimming took 1 base from V and 4 from J, leaving 15 bases between them. This CDR3 is 16 amino acids long. The chain's CDR3 is CASSEGEGTGADTQYF. In DNA, the CDR3 is TGTGCCAGCAGTGAAGGAGAGGGGACGGGAGCAGATACGCAGTATTTT.

The chain combines TRBV7-9 with TRBJ2-5, with D possibly being TRBD1 (5 bases). The CDR3 runs to 15 residues. CDR1 SEHNR and CDR2 FQNEAQ come from the germline V gene (reference sequence). With 1 base removed from V and 1 base from J, the gap between germline ends came to 10 bases. CDR3 region: CASSLGQGIQETQYF. The DNA for the CDR3 is TGTGCCAGCAGCTTAGGGCAGGGAATCCAAGAGACCCAGTACTTC.

The rearrangement uses TRBV15 and TRBJ1-2; D gene ambiguous. The CDR3 extends over 15 amino acids. V lost 0 bases and J lost 0, with 8 bases in between. Germline CDR1 is LNHNV and CDR2 is YYDKDF (reference sequence). The CDR3 nucleotides read TGTGCCACCAGCAGAGATCGGGCAGCTAACTATGGCTACACCTTC. The encoded protein is CATSRDRAANYGYTF. Looking up the rest from reference TRBV15 and TRBJ1-2 gives the full variable domain: DAMVIQNPRYQVTQFGKPVTLSCSQTLNHNVMYWYQQKSSQAPKLLFHYYDKDFNNEADTPDNFQSRRPNTSFCFLDIRSPGLGDTAMYLCATSRDRAANYGYTFGSGTRLTVV.

This sequence joins TRBV5-4 and TRBJ2-3, with 13 bases aligning to TRBD2. CDR3 length equals 16 residues. V shed 2 bases, J shed 4 bases, and the junction held 4 bases outside the gene matches. In germline, CDR1 is SGHNT, CDR2 YYREEE (reference sequence). This chain's CDR3 is CASSFTSGGEADTQYF. CDR3 nucleotide sequence: TGTGCCAGCAGCTTCACTAGCGGGGGGGAGGCAGATACGCAGTATTTT.

The chain carries TRBV4-2 and TRBJ2-3; TRBD2 aligns across 9 bases. The CDR3 has 20 residues. V lost 1 base and J lost 2; bases outside the gene matches: 16. Germline loops: CDR1 LGHNA, CDR2 YNFKEQ. DNA of the CDR3: TGTGCCAGCAGCCAAGCCCCAGCGGGGGGCTTACCATCCCCCACAGATACGCAGTATTTT. Translating gives CASSQAPAGGLPSPTDTQYF.

V gene TRBV7-2 combines with J gene TRBJ1-6; possible D gene TRBD1, 5 bases. V lost 4 bases, J lost 7 bases, and 11 bases lay in between. Germline lookup yields CDR1 SGHTA and CDR2 FQGNSA. The CDR3 has 14 residues. This CDR3 is CASSSTGGNSPLHF. The CDR3 region has the DNA TGTGCCAGCAGCTCCACTGGGGGAAATTCACCCCTCCACTTT.

This chain links TRBV27 with TRBJ1-3, with no clear D. Germline V gene sequence: CDR1 MNHEY, CDR2 SMNVEV (reference sequence). This CDR3 spans 16 amino acids. Trimming pared 3 bases from V and 0 bases from J, leaving 12 bases between. The chain's CDR3 is CASSFSAGGSGNTIYF. The CDR3 nucleotides read TGTGCCAGCAGTTTTTCGGCGGGAGGCTCTGGAAACACCATATATTTT.

The V call is TRBV18, the J call TRBJ2-7, with a possible D match to TRBD1 (6 bases). Trimming cost V 2 bases and J 6 bases, with 14 bases left between them. In germline, CDR1 is KGHSH, CDR2 LQKENI. This CDR3 is built from 14 residues. The CDR3 region has the DNA TGTGCCAGCTCACCAGGACAGTCCTCCAGCGAGCAGTACTTC. It translates to CASSPGQSSSEQYF.

This rearrangement joins TRBV24-1 to TRBJ1-5; D gene ambiguous. The germline V and J ends were trimmed by 6 bases and 2 bases, with 13 bases remaining between them. CDR3 size: 15 residues. The V gene's germline CDR1 is KGHDR and CDR2 SFDVKD. The CDR3 spells CATSPDGEGNQPQHF. The DNA of the CDR3 is TGTGCCACCAGTCCGGACGGAGAGGGCAATCAGCCCCAGCATTTT.

Relative to its sample, this clonotype is medium-sized. The V and J genes are TRBV20-1 and TRBJ1-2, with a tentative D call TRBD1 (5 bases). This CDR3 has 15 amino acids. The germline gives CDR1 DFQATT, CDR2 SNEGSKA (reference sequence). V was trimmed by 0 bases and J by 1 base, leaving 12 bases between them. DNA of the CDR3: TGCAGTGCTAGAGATCTGACAGCCAATAACTATGGCTACACCTTC. It yields the protein CSARDLTANNYGYTF.

The chain couples TRBV7-3 to TRBJ2-6, with 7 nucleotides matching TRBD1. Germline loops: CDR1 SGHTA, CDR2 FQGTGA. V shed 5 bases, J shed 4 bases, and the junction held 8 bases outside the gene matches. The CDR3 covers 16 residues. This CDR3 reads CASSPTGAIGANVLTF. In DNA, the CDR3 is TGTGCCAGCAGCCCTACAGGGGCGATCGGGGCCAACGTCCTGACTTTC.

This clonotype has just one count. This rearrangement joins TRBV5-1 to TRBJ2-5, with 8 positions matching TRBD2. V was pared by 1 base and J by 7 bases, with 6 bases of the junction left unmatched. This CDR3 has 14 residues. Germline CDR1 and CDR2: SGHRS and YFSETQ. CDR3 DNA: TGCGCCAGCAGCTTGTCCCTAGCGGGCGGGACCCAGTACTTC. Its translation is CASSLSLAGGTQYF.

This chain joins TRBV6-1 and TRBJ2-1; D uncertain. Trimming stripped 4 bases from V and 3 bases from J, with 19 bases between. There are 17 residues in the CDR3. Germline V gene data show CDR1 as MNHNS and CDR2 as SASEGT. The CDR3 is CASSGVSAALYYNEQFF. CDR3 DNA: TGTGCCAGCAGTGGAGTATCCGCTGCCCTTTACTACAATGAGCAGTTCTTC.